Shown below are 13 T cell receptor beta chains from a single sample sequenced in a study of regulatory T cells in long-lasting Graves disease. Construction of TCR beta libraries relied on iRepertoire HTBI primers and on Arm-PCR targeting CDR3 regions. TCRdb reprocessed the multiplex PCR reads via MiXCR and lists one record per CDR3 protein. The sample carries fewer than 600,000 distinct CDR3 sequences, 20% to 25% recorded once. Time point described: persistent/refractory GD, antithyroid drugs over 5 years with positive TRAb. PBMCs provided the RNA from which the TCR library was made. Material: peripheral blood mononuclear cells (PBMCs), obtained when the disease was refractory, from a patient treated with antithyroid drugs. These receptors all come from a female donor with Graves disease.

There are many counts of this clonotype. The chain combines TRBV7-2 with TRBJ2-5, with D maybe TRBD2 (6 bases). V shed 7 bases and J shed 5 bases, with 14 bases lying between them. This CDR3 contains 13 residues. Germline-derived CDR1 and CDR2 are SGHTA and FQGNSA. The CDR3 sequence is CASNEWREETQYF. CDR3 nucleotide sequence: TGTGCCAGCAACGAGTGGAGGGAGGAGACCCAGTACTTC.

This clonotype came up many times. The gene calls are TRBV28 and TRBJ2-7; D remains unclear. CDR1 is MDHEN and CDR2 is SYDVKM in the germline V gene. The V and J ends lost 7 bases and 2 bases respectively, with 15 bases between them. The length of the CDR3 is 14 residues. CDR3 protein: CASNPTPFPYEQYF. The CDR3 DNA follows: TGTGCCAGCAACCCCACCCCCTTTCCCTACGAGCAGTACTTC.

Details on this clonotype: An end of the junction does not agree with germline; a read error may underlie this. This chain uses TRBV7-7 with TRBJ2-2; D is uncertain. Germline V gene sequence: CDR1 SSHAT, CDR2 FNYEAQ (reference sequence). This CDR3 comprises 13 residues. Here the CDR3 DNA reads TGTGCTAGCAGCTCTTCCCAGGTCGGGGAGCTGTTTTTT. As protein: CASSSSQVGELFF.

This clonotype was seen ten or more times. The CDR3 bases are TGTGCCAGCAGTCCCGGACCACCTTTGAACACTGAAGCTTTCTTT. The encoded protein is CASSPGPPLNTEAFF. The chain combines TRBV2 with TRBJ1-1; no firm D call. Germline V CDR1 and CDR2: SNHLY, FYNNEI. Trimming shortened V by 5 bases and J by 0 bases, and 13 bases separated the two germline ends. CDR3 size: 15 residues. Based on the CDR3 plus reference TRBV2 and TRBJ1-1, the full variable domain is EPEVTQTPSHQVTQMGQEVILRCVPISNHLYFYWYRQILGQKVEFLVSFYNNEISEKSEIFDDQFSVERPDGSNFTLKIRSTKLEDSAMYFCASSPGPPLNTEAFFGQGTRLTVV.

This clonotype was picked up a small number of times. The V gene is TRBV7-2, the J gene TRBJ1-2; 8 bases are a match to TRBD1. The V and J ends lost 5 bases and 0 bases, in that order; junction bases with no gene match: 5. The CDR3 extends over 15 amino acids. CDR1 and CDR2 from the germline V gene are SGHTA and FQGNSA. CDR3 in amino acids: CASSPRTGPNYGYTF. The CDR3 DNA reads TGTGCCAGCAGCCCCCGGACAGGGCCTAACTATGGCTACACCTTC.

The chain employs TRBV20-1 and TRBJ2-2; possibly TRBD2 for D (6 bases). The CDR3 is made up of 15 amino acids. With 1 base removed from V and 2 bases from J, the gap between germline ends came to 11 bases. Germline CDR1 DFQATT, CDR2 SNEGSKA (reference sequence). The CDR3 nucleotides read TGCAGTGCTAGAGCAGGGACTTCAAACACCGGGGAGCTGTTTTTT. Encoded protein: CSARAGTSNTGELFF.

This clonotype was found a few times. This CDR3 reads CASSSPPGTSAYNEQFF. The CDR3 region has the DNA TGTGCCAGCAGCTCTCCCCCCGGGACTAGCGCCTACAATGAGCAGTTCTTC. The chain joins TRBV7-2 to TRBJ2-1; 10 bases align to TRBD2. Germline CDR1 reads SGHTA; CDR2 reads FQGNSA. The length of the CDR3 is 17 residues. The junction had 8 bases not matched to a gene; V was cut back by 4 bases and J by 2 bases.

The chain's CDR3 is CASTLAWWNEQFF. The CDR3 DNA follows: TGTGCCAGCACCCTGGCGTGGTGGAATGAGCAGTTCTTC. The chain is built from TRBV12-3 or TRBV12-4 and TRBJ2-1; no definite D call. The CDR3 is made up of 13 amino acids. The V end lost 7 bases, the J end lost 7 bases, and 14 bases lay between the germline ends.

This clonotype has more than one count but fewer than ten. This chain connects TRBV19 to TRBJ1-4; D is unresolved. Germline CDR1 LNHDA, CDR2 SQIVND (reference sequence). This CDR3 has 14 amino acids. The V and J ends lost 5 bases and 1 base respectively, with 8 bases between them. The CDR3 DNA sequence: TGTGCCAGTAGTGAGGGAATAACTAATGAAAAACTGTTTTTT. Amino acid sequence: CASSEGITNEKLFF.

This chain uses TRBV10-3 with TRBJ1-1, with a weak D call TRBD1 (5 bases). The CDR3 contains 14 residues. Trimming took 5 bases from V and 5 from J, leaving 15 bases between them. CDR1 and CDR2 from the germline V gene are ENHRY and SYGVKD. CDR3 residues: CAISTQGSGTEAFF. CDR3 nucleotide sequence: TGTGCCATCAGTACTCAGGGATCCGGAACTGAAGCTTTCTTT.

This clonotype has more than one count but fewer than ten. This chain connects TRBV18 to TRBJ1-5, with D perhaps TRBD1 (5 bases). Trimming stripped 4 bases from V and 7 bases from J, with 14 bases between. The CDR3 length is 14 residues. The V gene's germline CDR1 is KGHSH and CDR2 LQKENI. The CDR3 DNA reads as TGTGCCAGCTCACTTGGGGCGGAAGGGCAGCCCCAGCATTTT. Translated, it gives CASSLGAEGQPQHF.

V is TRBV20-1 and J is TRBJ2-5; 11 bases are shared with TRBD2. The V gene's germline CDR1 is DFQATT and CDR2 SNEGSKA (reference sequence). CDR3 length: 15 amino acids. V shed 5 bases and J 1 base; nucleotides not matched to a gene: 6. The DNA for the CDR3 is TGCAGTGCTTCGACTAGCGGGGTGTTCCAAGAGACCCAGTACTTC. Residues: CSASTSGVFQETQYF.

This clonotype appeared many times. CDR3 amino acids: CASTPGPPNYGYTF. The CDR3 DNA follows: TGTGCCAGCACCCCGGGCCCGCCCAACTATGGCTACACCTTC. The chain has TRBV28 and TRBJ1-2; D unresolved. Germline V gives CDR1 MDHEN, CDR2 SYDVKM. V lost 7 bases to trimming and J lost 2 bases, with 14 bases between them. The CDR3 consists of 14 residues.